This is a list of T cell receptor beta chains from one sample in a study of circulating and synovial CD4+ cells in juvenile arthritis. The data were produced by immunoSEQ multiplex PCR, yet TCRdb's version contains in-frame clones alone and is incomplete. The repertoire holds roughly 14,000 clones, with approximately 83% as singletons. Sequencing was performed on CD4+ T cells from synovial fluid. All receptors derive from a human patient with juvenile idiopathic arthritis. Some clones in this sample may be carry-over from other donors' samples. Each CDR3 is given with its conserved first and last residue. The D gene is left open where the match is weak. Size values are once, few and many counts, or a class for expanded clones, and some rows have none.

J	D	size	V	DNA	CDR3
TRBJ2-7	TRBD1	.	TRBV11-3	TGTGCCAGCAGCTCACAGGGGTCGTTAGGGTACGAGCAGTACTTC	CASSSQGSLGYEQYF
TRBJ1-1	.	.	TRBV4-1	TGCGCCAGCAGCCAAGTGGGGCTTGAAGCTTTCTTT	CASSQVGLEAFF
TRBJ1-4	.	.	TRBV5-1	TGCGCCAGCAGCCTGGGGATGGACAGAGTTGAAAAACTGTTTTTT	CASSLGMDRVEKLFF
TRBJ2-7	.	.	TRBV29-1	TGCAGCGTTGAATCCAGGGCTACCTACGAGCAGTACTTC	CSVESRATYEQYF
TRBJ2-5	TRBD2	.	TRBV30	TGTGCCTGGAGTGTAGCGGGAGGGACACAAGAGACCCAGTACTTC	CAWSVAGGTQETQYF
TRBJ2-1	.	.	TRBV5-1	TGCGCCAGCAGCGCAGGGTGGGATGAGCAGTTCTTC	CASSAGWDEQFF
TRBJ2-1	.	.	TRBV19	TGTGCCACCACCACTAGATCAGTTTCCGGTGAGCAGTTCTTC	CATTTRSVSGEQFF
TRBJ1-1	TRBD1	.	TRBV6-6	TGTGCCAGCAGTCCCGGGGGACAGGGCACTGAAGCTTTCTTT	CASSPGGQGTEAFF
TRBJ2-2	TRBD1	.	TRBV30	TGTGCCTGGAGTGAGGGACAGGCGAACACCGGGGAGCTGTTTTTT	CAWSEGQANTGELFF
TRBJ2-7	TRBD2	.	TRBV6-5	TGTGCCAGCAGGGGGGGGATGGGGTCCGAGAACGAGCAGTACTTC	CASRGGMGSENEQYF
TRBJ1-1	TRBD1	.	TRBV18	TGTGCCAGCTCACCCTCGGGACAGGGGGCAATGAACACTGAAGCTTTCTTT	CASSPSGQGAMNTEAFF
TRBJ1-2	.	.	TRBV7-9	TGTGCCAGCAGCTTAGGGAATACGGGAGGCTACACCTTC	CASSLGNTGGYTF
TRBJ1-4	TRBD1	.	TRBV19	TGTGCCAGTAGTCCCGGGACAGCAACTAATGAAAAACTGTTTTTT	CASSPGTATNEKLFF
TRBJ2-5	.	.	TRBV6-5	TGTGCCAGCGGGGGGGAGACCCAGTACTTC	CASGGETQYF
TRBJ2-5	.	.	TRBV18	TGTGCCAGCTCTTTTTCAGGGCGGGAGACCCAGTACTTC	CASSFSGRETQYF
TRBJ2-7	.	.	TRBV6-5	TGTGCCAGCAGTCGCGGACGGGGAAGGGCCGAGCAGTACTTC	CASSRGRGRAEQYF
TRBJ2-2	.	.	TRBV7-2	TGTGTCAGCCAGGGGCAGGAATTGAGCGGGGAGCTGTTTTTT	CVSQGQELSGELFF
TRBJ1-5	.	.	TRBV6-1	TGTGCCAGCAGACAAGATCAGCCCCAGCATTTT	CASRQDQPQHF
TRBJ1-1	.	.	TRBV7-9	TGTGCCAGCAGCCTCCGGGCGGGGGTTAACACTGAAGCTTTCTTT	CASSLRAGVNTEAFF
TRBJ2-2	TRBD2	.	TRBV10-1	TGCGCCAGCACATCGGGACTAGCGTCCGGGGAGCTGTTTTTT	CASTSGLASGELFF
TRBJ1-5	.	.	TRBV5-1	TGCGCCAGCAGCTTGGGCGGGGACGGTCAGCCCCAGCATTTT	CASSLGGDGQPQHF
TRBJ1-1	TRBD1	.	TRBV6-6	TGTGCCAGCAGGACTAAGACAGGGGGCACTGAAGCTTTCTTT	CASRTKTGGTEAFF
TRBJ2-3	TRBD2	.	TRBV29-1	TGCAGCGTTGAATCTAGCGGGGGGGCCGGAGATACGCAGTATTTT	CSVESSGGAGDTQYF
TRBJ2-7	.	.	TRBV6-1	TGTGCCAGCATTGGAGGCTTGGAGGGGGAGCAGTACTTC	CASIGGLEGEQYF
TRBJ1-4	.	few	TRBV6-5	TGTGCCAGCAGTAACCCAGGGATTACTGAAAAACTGTTTTTT	CASSNPGITEKLFF
TRBJ1-1	TRBD1	.	TRBV28	TGTGCCAGCAAACTAGTGGACAGGGGAGCTTTCTTT	CASKLVDRGAFF
TRBJ2-1	TRBD2	few	TRBV4-2	TGTGCCAGCAGCCCCGTGACTAGCGGGGGTAGCTCCTACAATGAGCAGTTCTTC	CASSPVTSGGSSYNEQFF
TRBJ2-7	TRBD2	.	TRBV5-1	TGCGCCAGCAGCTTGGCCGGGGGGGTGAATCATTACGAGCAGTACTTC	CASSLAGGVNHYEQYF
TRBJ2-1	.	.	TRBV7-2	TGTGCCAGCAGCTTATGGAGCGGTAATGAGCAGTTCTTC	CASSLWSGNEQFF
TRBJ2-1	TRBD2	.	TRBV7-3	TGTGCCAGCAGCTTGAGTAGGCGGGGGGCATACAATGAGCAGTTCTTC	CASSLSRRGAYNEQFF
TRBJ2-5	TRBD1	.	TRBV27	TGTGCCAGCAGCTCAAACCGAGGGGGCCCCAGGACCCAGTACTTC	CASSSNRGGPRTQYF
TRBJ2-5	TRBD1	once	TRBV5-1	TGCGCCAGCAGCTTGGGGGGGACAGGCCAAGAGACCCAGTACTTC	CASSLGGTGQETQYF
TRBJ1-2	.	.	TRBV7-7	TGTGCTAGCAGCGGGGGACTGGGTGGCTACACCTTC	CASSGGLGGYTF
TRBJ1-6	TRBD1	.	TRBV6-5	TGTGCCAGCAGTCCCCGACAGGGAGGTTATTCCCCCCTCCACTTT	CASSPRQGGYSPLHF
TRBJ1-2	.	.	TRBV7-2	TGTGCCAGCAGCTTAGAGACAGTAAGGGTCTATGGCTACACCTTC	CASSLETVRVYGYTF
TRBJ1-5	.	.	TRBV30	TGTGCCTGGAGTCCCGGGGGGGGATATGGCAATCAGCCCCAGCATTTT	CAWSPGGGYGNQPQHF
TRBJ1-2	TRBD1	.	TRBV29-1	TGCAGCGTTGAAGGCGAGCCGGGACAGACCTATGGCTACACCTTC	CSVEGEPGQTYGYTF
TRBJ1-2	.	.	TRBV30	TGTGCCTGGGGGAGGCCCCTCGTGAACTATGGCTACACCTTC	CAWGRPLVNYGYTF
TRBJ1-1	TRBD1	.	TRBV10-3	TGTGCCATCAGTCACGGACAGGAGCAAATGAACACTGAAGCTTTCTTT	CAISHGQEQMNTEAFF
TRBJ1-1	TRBD1	few	TRBV25-1	TGTGCCAGCAGTGACGGGACAGGGAGGGCTTTCTTT	CASSDGTGRAFF
TRBJ2-3	.	once	TRBV30	TGTGCCTGGAGTGTAGGAGGGGCTAGCACAGATACGCAGTATTTT	CAWSVGGASTDTQYF
TRBJ2-3	TRBD1	once	TRBV7-8	TGTGCCAGCAGCTTAGGAGACAGGGGATTGACAGATACGCAGTATTTT	CASSLGDRGLTDTQYF
TRBJ1-5	.	.	TRBV10-3	TGTGCCATCAGTGACAGGGATCAGCCCCAGCATTTT	CAISDRDQPQHF
TRBJ2-2	.	.	TRBV6-1	TGTGCCAGCAGTGAAATATATGGAGAGACCGGGGAGCTGTTTTTT	CASSEIYGETGELFF
TRBJ1-5	.	.	TRBV9	TGTGCCAGCAGCGAGGGGTATAGGTGGCAGCCCCAGCATTTT	CASSEGYRWQPQHF
TRBJ2-3	TRBD2	.	TRBV30	TGTGCCTGGTTGAGCGGGGGGGCTTTCACAGATACGCAGTATTTT	CAWLSGGAFTDTQYF
TRBJ1-3	.	.	TRBV7-8	TGTGCCAGCAGCCGCGACAGAACCCTCGGAAACACCATATATTTT	CASSRDRTLGNTIYF
TRBJ2-5	.	.	TRBV14	TGTGCCAGCAGCCACCTTGAGACCCAGTACTTC	CASSHLETQYF
TRBJ1-2	TRBD1	.	TRBV19	TGTGCCAGTAGTCACAGGGGGCAGGAGCACTATGGCTACACCTTC	CASSHRGQEHYGYTF
TRBJ1-6	.	.	TRBV7-9	TGTGCCAGCAGCTTACGGGATTATAATTCCCCCCTCCACTTT	CASSLRDYNSPLHF
TRBJ2-6	.	once	TRBV2	TGTGCCAGCAGTGAAATGCAGGGGGGGGCCAACGTCCTGACTTTC	CASSEMQGGANVLTF
TRBJ2-5	TRBD1	.	TRBV7-6	TGTGCCAGTTTAATCGGACAGGGACAAGAGACCCAGTACTTC	CASLIGQGQETQYF
TRBJ1-2	.	.	TRBV6-6	TGTGCCAGCAGTCCGAGGACTCAAAACTATGGCTACACCTTC	CASSPRTQNYGYTF
TRBJ1-2	.	.	TRBV6-5	TGTGCCATCAGTGAGGGAGGGGCGAGAGGTGGCTACACCTTC	CAISEGGARGGYTF
TRBJ2-6	.	.	TRBV5-1	TGCGCCAGCAGCTTGGATGCGATGGGCTCTGGGGCTAACGTCCTGACTTTC	CASSLDAMGSGANVLTF
TRBJ2-1	.	few	TRBV19	TGTGCCAGTAGCCGACAGTCCTACAATGAGCAGTTCTTC	CASSRQSYNEQFF
TRBJ2-5	.	once	TRBV6-6	TGTGCCAGCAGTTACGCTAGCCAAGATACCCAGTACTTC	CASSYASQDTQYF
TRBJ1-2	TRBD1	.	TRBV19	TGTGCCAGTAGTGCTCCGGGACAGCACTATGGCTACACCTTC	CASSAPGQHYGYTF
TRBJ2-7	TRBD2	.	TRBV4-1	TGCGCCAGCAGCCAAGCGGCTAGCGGGGGGATCTACGAGCAGTACTTC	CASSQAASGGIYEQYF